The TCR beta chain under discussion was sequenced for a study of blood T cell repertoires in COVID-19. The V gene's germline CDR1 is MNHEY and CDR2 SVGAGI. The J segment lost 4 bases and the V segment lost 6 bases, leaving 6 bases of the junction unmatched. CDR3 length: 14 residues. Everyone who took part was about 18 to 89 years old, and they came from about 25 US areas. The study counted Cohort 3 donors as recovered given two negative PCRs, clearance, or symptom resolution. The authors' processing: By means of reference gene primer amplification, nucleated cell counts were estimated. Profiled with immunoSEQ multiplex PCR; TCRdb holds only in-frame clones, not every one. V and J calls and clone size are those listed in that table; D and trimming were worked out from the DNA. The table shows 200,000 to 250,000 clones, with roughly four fifths occurring only once.

The J gene is TRBJ1-1, the V gene TRBV6-5; TRBD1 matches at 9 bases. Sequencing was carried out using PBMCs or T cells enriched from blood (not recorded which). The sequence was obtained from a woman aged 55-69 years who had recovered from COVID-19. The CDR3 sequence is CASRYGTGTTEAFF. CDR3 sequence (DNA): TGTGCCAGCAGGTACGGGACAGGGACCACTGAAGCTTTCTTT.